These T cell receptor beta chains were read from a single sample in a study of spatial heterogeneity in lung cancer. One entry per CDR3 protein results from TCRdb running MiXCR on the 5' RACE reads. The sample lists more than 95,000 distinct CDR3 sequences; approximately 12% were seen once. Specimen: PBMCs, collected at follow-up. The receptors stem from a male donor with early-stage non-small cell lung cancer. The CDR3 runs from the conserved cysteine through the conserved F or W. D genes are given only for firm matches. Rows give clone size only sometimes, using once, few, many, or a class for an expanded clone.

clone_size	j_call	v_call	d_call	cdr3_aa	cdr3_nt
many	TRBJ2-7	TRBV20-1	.	CSAAAVHEQYF	TGCAGTGCCGCGGCGGTCCACGAGCAGTACTTC
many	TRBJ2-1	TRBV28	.	CASSGTAALGQFF	TGTGCCAGCAGTGGAACCGCAGCACTTGGGCAGTTCTTC
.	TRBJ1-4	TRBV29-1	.	CSVESQGKGVFF	TGCAGCGTTGAGTCACAGGGAAAGGGAGTTTTTTTT
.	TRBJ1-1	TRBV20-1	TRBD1	CSATGGADTEAFF	TGCAGTGCTACAGGGGGTGCGGACACTGAAGCTTTCTTT
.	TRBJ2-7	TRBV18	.	CASSPFPVGEQYF	TGTGCCAGCTCACCATTCCCCGTTGGCGAGCAGTACTTC
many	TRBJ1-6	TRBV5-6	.	CASSRGQVNYNSPLHF	TGTGCCAGCAGCCGAGGACAAGTGAACTATAATTCACCCCTCCACTTT
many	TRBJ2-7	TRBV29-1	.	CSVEGQNYEQYF	TGCAGCGTTGAAGGACAGAACTACGAGCAGTACTTC
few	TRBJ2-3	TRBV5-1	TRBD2	CASSSGGSRSTDTQYF	TGCGCCAGCAGCTCCGGGGGGAGCAGATCCACAGATACGCAGTATTTT
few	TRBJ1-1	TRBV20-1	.	CSARSGNTEAFF	TGCAGTGCTAGGTCCGGGAACACTGAAGCTTTCTTT
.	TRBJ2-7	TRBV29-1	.	CSVGGARYF	TGCAGCGTTGGGGGGGCGCGGTACTTC
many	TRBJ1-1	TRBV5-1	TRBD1	CASSQQGLGTEAFF	TGCGCCAGCAGCCAACAGGGGTTGGGGACTGAAGCTTTCTTT
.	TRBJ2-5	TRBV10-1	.	CASSEALLGETQYF	TGCGCCAGCAGTGAGGCCTTACTAGGGGAGACCCAGTACTTC
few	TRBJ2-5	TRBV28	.	CASRTWTGQETQYF	TGTGCCAGCAGGACCTGGACTGGACAAGAGACCCAGTACTTC
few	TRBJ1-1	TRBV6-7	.	CASLPKRFSEAFF	TGTGCCAGCCTTCCCAAGCGGTTTTCTGAAGCTTTCTTT
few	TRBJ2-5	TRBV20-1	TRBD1	CSASGQGNGETQYF	TGCAGTGCTAGTGGACAGGGAAACGGGGAGACCCAGTACTTC
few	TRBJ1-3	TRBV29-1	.	CSVEDQRSQAGNTIYF	TGCAGCGTTGAAGATCAACGCTCCCAGGCTGGAAACACCATATATTTT
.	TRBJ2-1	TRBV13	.	CASSLTPRVGQFF	TGTGCCAGCAGCTTGACACCCAGGGTGGGGCAGTTCTTC
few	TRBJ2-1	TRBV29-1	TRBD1	CSVEDGDRDYNEQFF	TGCAGCGTTGAAGATGGGGACAGGGACTACAATGAGCAGTTCTTC